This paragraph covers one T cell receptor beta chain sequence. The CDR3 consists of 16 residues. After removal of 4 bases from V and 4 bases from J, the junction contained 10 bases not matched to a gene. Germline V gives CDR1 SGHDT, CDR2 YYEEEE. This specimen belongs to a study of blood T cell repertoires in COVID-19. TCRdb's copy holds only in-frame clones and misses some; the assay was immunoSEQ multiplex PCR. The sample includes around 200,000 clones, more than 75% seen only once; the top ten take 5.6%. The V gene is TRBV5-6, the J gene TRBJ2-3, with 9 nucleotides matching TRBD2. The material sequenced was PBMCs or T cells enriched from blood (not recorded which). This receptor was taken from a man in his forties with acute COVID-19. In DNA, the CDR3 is TGTGCCAGCAGCGCCACAGTCGCGGGAGGGGCAGATACGCAGTATTTT. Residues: CASSATVAGGADTQYF.